Listed below are T cell receptor beta chains from one sample, sequenced in a study of T-cell reconstitution after alpha-beta-depleted transplantation in children. TCRdb reprocessed the PCR reads with MiXCR, giving one entry per CDR3 protein. Seen here are 600,000 or so distinct CDR3 sequences, 23% observed once, and the top ten hold roughly 14%. Material: PBMCs, mostly from graft donor cells, obtained 360 days after TCRalphabeta/CD19-depleted stem cell transplant. The origin of the receptors is a boy under three years old who had a stem cell transplant for acute myeloid leukemia, so the T cells may come from the graft donor. The CDR3 runs from the conserved cysteine through the conserved F or W. A D gene is named only where the DNA matches it firmly. Clone sizes are given selectively: once, few, many, or a class where the clone is expanded.

d_gene	v_gene	abundance	j_gene	CDR3nt	CDR3aa
-	TRBV7-8	many	TRBJ2-5	TGTGCCAGCAGTCACTCGCCCGGGCGCGGGACCCAGTACTTC	CASSHSPGRGTQYF
-	TRBV12-3/TRBV12-4	few	TRBJ1-3	TGTGCCAGCAGCGCCCCCAGACCCGGAAACACCATATATTTT	CASSAPRPGNTIYF
-	TRBV20-1	many	TRBJ2-1	TGCAGTGCCATTCTCGAGGGGAATGAGCAGTTCTTC	CSAILEGNEQFF
TRBD1	TRBV5-1	few	TRBJ2-5	TGCGCCAGCAGCCGTATGACAGGGGATAGGGGAGAGACCCAGTACTTC	CASSRMTGDRGETQYF
-	TRBV10-3	-	TRBJ2-7	TGTGCCAGCGGACAGATCTACGAGCAGTACTTC	CASGQIYEQYF
-	TRBV4-2	many	TRBJ2-1	TGTGCCAGCAGCCAAGGTACCGGGACATCCTCCTACAATGAGCAGTTCTTC	CASSQGTGTSSYNEQFF
TRBD1	TRBV7-9	-	TRBJ2-7	TGTGCCAGCAGCTCGGACAGGGGGCGGTACGAGCAGTACTTC	CASSSDRGRYEQYF
TRBD2	TRBV20-1	few	TRBJ2-5	TGCAGTGCTAGAAGTCGGCGGGGGTCGCAAGAGACCCAGTACTTC	CSARSRRGSQETQYF
TRBD2	TRBV28	few	TRBJ2-5	TGTGCCAGCAGTTTCGGGGATCAACTAGCGACGTACCAAGAGACCCAGTACTTC	CASSFGDQLATYQETQYF
-	TRBV11-2	many	TRBJ2-2	TGTGCCAGCAGCTTAAGGGGCCGGGAGAACACCGGGGAGCTGTTTTTT	CASSLRGRENTGELFF
TRBD1	TRBV7-9	few	TRBJ2-5	TGCGCCAGCAGCTCGGGGACAGCCCAAGAGACCCAGTACTTC	CASSSGTAQETQYF
-	TRBV20-1	few	TRBJ2-3	TGCAGTGCTAGAGGTGACCGTGGCGGGGGCCCTTTGAGCACAGATACGCAGTATTTT	CSARGDRGGGPLSTDTQYF
-	TRBV29-1	many	TRBJ1-2	TGCAGCGTTGATAATACAGGGTCGGGTAACTATGGCTACACCTTC	CSVDNTGSGNYGYTF
TRBD1	TRBV10-3	-	TRBJ2-2	TGTGCCATGTCGGGGCAGGGGGCGACCGGGGAGCTGTTTTTT	CAMSGQGATGELFF
-	TRBV5-1	-	TRBJ2-5	TGCGCCAGCAGCTACGCAGGGGCCCAAGAGACCCAGTACTTC	CASSYAGAQETQYF
TRBD2	TRBV5-1	-	TRBJ2-1	TGCGCCAGCCGGGGTCAGGGCCGCGCGGGGGAAAAGGGCAATGAGCAGTTCTTC	CASRGQGRAGEKGNEQFF
TRBD2	TRBV7-9	-	TRBJ2-1	TGTGCCAGCAGCCCTCGGGTAGCGGGGGGGAATGAGCAGTTCTTC	CASSPRVAGGNEQFF
TRBD1	TRBV25-1	-	TRBJ2-5	TGTGCCAGCACCGAGGGGGCAGGGGTGGAGACCCAGTACTTC	CASTEGAGVETQYF
TRBD2	TRBV20-1	few	TRBJ2-5	TGCAGTGCTAGAGATCGACTAGCGGGGGGGCGAGAGACCCAGTACTTC	CSARDRLAGGRETQYF
TRBD1	TRBV12-3/TRBV12-4	-	TRBJ2-3	TGTGCCAGCACCCCCCGACAGGGGATTGGGACAGATACGCAGTATTTT	CASTPRQGIGTDTQYF
-	TRBV7-8	-	TRBJ2-5	TGTGCCAGCAGCTTAGCACGATTTTATGGACAGTTCCAACAGACCCAGTACTTC	CASSLARFYGQFQQTQYF
-	TRBV5-1	few	TRBJ2-3	TGCGCCAGCAGCGCGGGACTGGTGAGCACAGATACGCAGTATTTT	CASSAGLVSTDTQYF